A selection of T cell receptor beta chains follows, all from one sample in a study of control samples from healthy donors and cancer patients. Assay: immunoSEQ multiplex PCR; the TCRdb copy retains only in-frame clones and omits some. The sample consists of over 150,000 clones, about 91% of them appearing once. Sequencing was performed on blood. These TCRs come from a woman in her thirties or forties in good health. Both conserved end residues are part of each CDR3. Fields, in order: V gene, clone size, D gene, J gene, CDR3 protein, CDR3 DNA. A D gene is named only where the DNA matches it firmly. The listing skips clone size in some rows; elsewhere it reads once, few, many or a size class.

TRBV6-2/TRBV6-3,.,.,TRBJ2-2,CASSTQGSGNTGELFF,TGTGCCAGCAGCACCCAAGGGAGCGGGAACACCGGGGAGCTGTTTTTT
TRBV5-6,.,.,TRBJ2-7,CASSRFRARGRSYEQYF,TGTGCCAGCAGTCGGTTTCGAGCCCGGGGAAGGAGCTACGAGCAGTACTTC
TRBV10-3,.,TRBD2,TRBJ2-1,CAISDVIAGVSEQFF,TGTGCCATCAGCGATGTGATAGCGGGGGTGAGTGAGCAGTTCTTC
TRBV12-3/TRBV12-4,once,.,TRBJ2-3,CASSLAGTDTQYF,TGTGCCAGCAGTTTAGCGGGGACAGATACGCAGTATTTT
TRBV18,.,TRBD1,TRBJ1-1,CASSPQGTVNTEAFF,TGTGCCAGCTCACCCCAGGGGACAGTGAACACTGAAGCTTTCTTT
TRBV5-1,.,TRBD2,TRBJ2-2,CASRASGVNTGELFF,TGCGCCAGCAGGGCCAGCGGGGTGAACACCGGGGAGCTGTTTTTT
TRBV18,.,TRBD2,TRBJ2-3,CASSPSGGADTQYF,TGTGCCAGCTCACCTAGCGGGGGGGCAGATACGCAGTATTTT
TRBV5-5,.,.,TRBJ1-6,CASSLGQVEGSPLHF,TGTGCCAGCAGCTTAGGGCAGGTCGAAGGTTCACCCCTCCACTTT
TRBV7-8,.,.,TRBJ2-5,CASSLNLNWETQYF,TGTGCCAGCAGCCTAAACCTCAATTGGGAGACCCAGTACTTC
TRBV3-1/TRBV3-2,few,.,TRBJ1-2,CASSHRTPLGDGYTF,TGTGCCAGCAGCCATCGGACACCCCTAGGGGATGGCTACACCTTC
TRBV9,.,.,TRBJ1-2,CASSAGGGLYGYTF,TGTGCCAGCAGCGCTGGGGGGGGCCTCTATGGCTACACCTTC
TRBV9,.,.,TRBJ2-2,CASSGAGNTGELFF,TGTGCCAGCAGTGGGGCGGGGAACACCGGGGAGCTGTTTTTT
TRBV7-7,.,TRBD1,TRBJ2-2,CATRGGQGTTTGELFF,TGTGCCACCCGTGGGGGACAGGGGACAACCACCGGGGAGCTGTTTTTT
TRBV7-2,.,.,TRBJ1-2,CASSSYSRDGYTF,TGTGCCAGCAGCTCGTACAGTAGAGATGGCTACACCTTC
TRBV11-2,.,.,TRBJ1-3,CASSSASLDSSGNTIYF,TGTGCCAGCAGCTCAGCCTCCCTCGACTCCTCTGGAAACACCATATATTTT
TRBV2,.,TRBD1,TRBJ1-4,CASRQGGAVREKLFF,TGTGCCAGCAGACAGGGGGGCGCGGTCCGTGAAAAACTGTTTTTT
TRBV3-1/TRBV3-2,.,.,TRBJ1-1,CASSPGVDEAFF,TGTGCCAGCAGCCCTGGGGTGGATGAAGCTTTCTTT
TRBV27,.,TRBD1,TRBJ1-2,CASSLRTGPNYGYTF,TGTGCCAGCAGTCTCCGGACAGGGCCTAACTATGGCTACACCTTC
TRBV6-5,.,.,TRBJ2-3,CASSSRDWITDTQYF,TGTGCCAGCAGTTCCCGGGACTGGATCACAGATACGCAGTATTTT
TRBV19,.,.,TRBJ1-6,CATGAAGSYNSPLHF,TGTGCCACTGGGGCCGCGGGCTCCTATAATTCACCCCTCCACTTT
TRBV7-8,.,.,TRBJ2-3,CASSLGAGPTDTQYF,TGTGCCAGCAGCTTAGGCGCAGGGCCCACAGATACGCAGTATTTT
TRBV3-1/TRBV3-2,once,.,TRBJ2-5,CASSQDQSSGKTQYF,TGTGCCAGCAGCCAAGATCAGTCCTCGGGCAAGACCCAGTACTTC
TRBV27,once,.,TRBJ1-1,CASSKRQGEDTEAFF,TGTGCCAGCAGTAAACGCCAGGGAGAGGACACTGAAGCTTTCTTT
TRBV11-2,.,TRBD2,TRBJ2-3,CASSRLAGVASTDTQYF,TGTGCCAGCAGCAGACTAGCGGGGGTCGCTAGCACAGATACGCAGTATTTT
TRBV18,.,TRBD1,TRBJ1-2,CASSPLGDSYYGYTF,TGTGCCAGCTCACCTTTGGGGGACAGCTACTATGGCTACACCTTC
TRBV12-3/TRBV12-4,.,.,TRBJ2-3,CASRKDLSAQYF,TGTGCCAGCAGAAAGGACCTTTCCGCGCAGTATTTT
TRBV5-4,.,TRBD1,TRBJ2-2,CASSLRAGGFTGELFF,TGTGCCAGCAGCTTGAGGGCAGGGGGCTTTACCGGGGAGCTGTTTTTT
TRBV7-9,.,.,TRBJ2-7,CASSPGTSYEQYF,TGTGCCAGCAGCCCGGGTACCTCCTACGAGCAGTACTTC
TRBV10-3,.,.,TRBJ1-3,CAISESGVSGNTIYF,TGTGCCATCAGTGAGTCGGGGGTATCTGGAAACACCATATATTTT